One sample yielded the 19 T cell receptor beta chains listed below, sequenced in a study of T cells in tuberculosis. Produced via immunoSEQ multiplex PCR; TCRdb's table is partial and in-frame only. The sample lists around 43,000 clones; 95% were seen once. The sequencing sample was made of PBMCs. These receptors originate from a donor aged 10 to 29 with latent tuberculosis or without tuberculosis infection.

This clone was recorded only once. V is TRBV19 and J is TRBJ1-4; D is undetermined. V shed 6 bases and J shed 10 bases, with 27 bases lying between them. The germline V gene encodes CDR1 LNHDA and CDR2 SQIVND (reference sequence). This CDR3 spans 17 amino acids. The CDR3 loop reads CASSLQVDVGYRGKLFF. Written as DNA, the CDR3 is TGTGCCAGTAGCCTACAAGTAGACGTCGGGTATCGGGGAAAACTGTTTTTT. Full variable domain (missing parts from reference TRBV19 and TRBJ1-4): DGGITQSPKYLFRKEGQNVTLSCEQNLNHDAMYWYRQDPGQGLRLIYYSQIVNDFQKGDIAEGYSVSREKKESFPLTVTSAQKNPTAFYLCASSLQVDVGYRGKLFFGSGTQLSVL.

V usage is TRBV7-2 and J usage is TRBJ2-7; 7 nucleotides agree with TRBD1. The CDR3 contains 14 residues. Trimming took 3 bases from V and 0 from J; bases not matched to a gene: 2. Germline CDR1 reads SGHTA; CDR2 reads FQGNSA. In DNA, the CDR3 is TGTGCCAGCAGCTTTTGGGACAGCTCCTACGAGCAGTACTTC. This sequence encodes CASSFWDSSYEQYF. Together with reference TRBV7-2 and TRBJ2-7, the CDR3 gives the full variable domain: GAGVSQSPSNKVTEKGKDVELRCDPISGHTALYWYRQSLGQGLEFLIYFQGNSAPDKSGLPSDRFSAERTGGSVSTLTIQRTQQEDSAVYLCASSFWDSSYEQYFGPGTRLTVT.

This rearrangement joins TRBV27 to TRBJ2-7, with 7 bases lining up with TRBD1. The germline gives CDR1 MNHEY, CDR2 SMNVEV (reference sequence). CDR3 size: 14 residues. V shed 2 bases and J 3 bases; nucleotides not matched to a gene: 4. The chain's CDR3 is CASSLAGTVYEQYF. CDR3 bases: TGTGCCAGCAGTTTAGCCGGGACAGTCTACGAGCAGTACTTC.

The chain employs TRBV27 and TRBJ2-1; 8 bases agree with TRBD2. V lost 6 bases and J lost 6; bases outside the gene matches: 10. The germline CDR1 and CDR2 sequences are MNHEY and SMNVEV (reference sequence). This CDR3 is 15 amino acids long. CDR3 sequence (DNA): TGTGCCAGCAGCATGCGGGGGGTAACCCTCAATGAGCAGTTCTTC. Amino acid sequence: CASSMRGVTLNEQFF.

The chain couples TRBV6-1 to TRBJ1-1, with D maybe TRBD1 (5 bases). The CDR3 contains 11 residues. V was pared by 7 bases and J by 6 bases, with 9 bases between. Looked up from germline, CDR1 is MNHNS and CDR2 is SASEGT. CDR3 in DNA: TGTGCCAGCACCAGGGATCCTGAAGCTTTCTTT. This gives the protein CASTRDPEAFF.

This clone appeared a single time. The CDR3 nucleotides are TGTGCCAGCTCACTGGACTCGGGAACTACGCAGTATTTT. This sequence encodes CASSLDSGTTQYF. The V and J genes are TRBV18 and TRBJ2-3, with D perhaps TRBD2 (5 bases). This CDR3 contains 13 residues. Trimming pared 4 bases from V and 8 bases from J, leaving 13 bases between. CDR1 is KGHSH, CDR2 LQKENI, per germline.

The V gene is TRBV15, the J gene TRBJ1-1; D is perhaps TRBD1 (6 bases). This CDR3 region has 15 residues. V dropped 3 bases and J dropped 3 bases, with 14 bases sitting between them. CDR1 is LNHNV and CDR2 is YYDKDF in the germline V gene (reference sequence). The CDR3 protein is CATSRKTGPHTEAFF. The CDR3 coding sequence is TGTGCCACCAGCAGGAAGACAGGTCCACACACTGAAGCTTTCTTT. Using reference TRBV15 and TRBJ1-1 for the parts outside the CDR3, the full variable domain is DAMVIQNPRYQVTQFGKPVTLSCSQTLNHNVMYWYQQKSSQAPKLLFHYYDKDFNNEADTPDNFQSRRPNTSFCFLDIRSPGLGDTAMYLCATSRKTGPHTEAFFGQGTRLTVV.

This rearrangement joins TRBV28 to TRBJ1-2; maybe TRBD1 (5 bases). Germline loops: CDR1 MDHEN, CDR2 SYDVKM. The CDR3 loop spans 16 amino acids. With 2 bases removed from V and 1 base from J, the gap between germline ends came to 14 bases. CDR3: CASSLGGTGVNYGYTF. For the CDR3, the DNA is TGTGCCAGCAGTTTAGGAGGGACGGGCGTTAACTATGGCTACACCTTC.

The chain joins TRBV27 to TRBJ2-1; 8 bases are a match to TRBD1. The CDR3 totals 18 residues. V lost 7 bases and J lost 1; bases outside the gene matches: 15. CDR1 is MNHEY and CDR2 is SMNVEV in the germline V gene (reference sequence). The CDR3: CASTSDRANRFSYNEQFF. Here the CDR3 DNA reads TGTGCCAGCACCTCGGACAGGGCGAATCGATTTTCCTACAATGAGCAGTTCTTC.

The chain has TRBV6-4 and TRBJ1-1; D remains ambiguous. CDR3 length equals 13 residues. CDR1 MRHNA and CDR2 SNTAGT come from the germline V gene. The V and J ends lost 4 bases and 2 bases respectively, with 8 bases between them. The CDR3 DNA follows: TGTGCCAGCAGTGCAAGAGTCAACACTGAAGCTTTCTTT. Amino acid sequence: CASSARVNTEAFF.

This clone was counted a few times. The chain has TRBV5-6 and TRBJ1-1; D unclear. The CDR3 consists of 15 residues. Germline V gives CDR1 SGHDT, CDR2 YYEEEE. V was cut by 0 bases and J by 8 bases, with 17 bases left in between. The CDR3 spells CASSLVSPGGSEAFF. CDR3 in DNA: TGTGCCAGCAGCTTGGTTAGTCCGGGAGGAAGCGAAGCTTTCTTT.

V is TRBV6-1 and J is TRBJ2-3; 9 bases map to TRBD1. CDR1 is MNHNS and CDR2 is SASEGT in the germline V gene. This CDR3 has 13 residues. The V gene end was trimmed by 6 bases and the J gene end by 7 bases; junction bases not matched to a gene: 5. CDR3 coding DNA: TGTGCCAGCAGACAGGGGGCGGTCTATACGCAGTATTTT. Its protein product is CASRQGAVYTQYF.

In DNA, the CDR3 is TGCGCCAGCAGCCAAGTCCATAGCAGATCCACCGGGGAGCTGTTTTTT. As protein: CASSQVHSRSTGELFF. The V gene is TRBV4-1, the J gene TRBJ2-2; D is unclear. This CDR3 has 16 amino acids. Trimming removed 1 base at V and 4 bases at J, with 13 bases between. Germline CDR1 MGHRA, CDR2 YSYEKL.

The chain joins TRBV5-6 to TRBJ2-3, with D maybe TRBD1 (6 bases). CDR1 and CDR2 from the germline V gene are SGHDT and YYEEEE. V lost 4 bases to trimming and J lost 3 bases, with 18 bases between them. This CDR3 region has 16 residues. The CDR3, as DNA: TGTGCCAGCAGCCGAGGTCTGGGGGCTGGGACAGATACGCAGTATTTT. It specifies CASSRGLGAGTDTQYF.

The chain carries TRBV7-2 and TRBJ1-2, with D hard to call. Between the trimmed V and J ends, which lost 3 bases and 0 bases, there was a span of 14 bases. The CDR3 sequence is 16 residues long. Looked up from germline, CDR1 is SGHTA and CDR2 is FQGNSA. The CDR3, as DNA: TGTGCCAGCAGCTTGTCGGGGAGTAATACTAACTATGGCTACACCTTC. It encodes CASSLSGSNTNYGYTF.

The rearrangement links TRBV6-5 to TRBJ2-2; D is uncertain. V shed 7 bases and J shed 2 bases, with 11 bases lying between them. Per the germline V gene, CDR1 is MNHEY and CDR2 is SVGAGI. CDR3 length: 14 amino acids. DNA of the CDR3: TGTGCCAGCAAGCACGGTACCAACACCGGGGAGCTGTTTTTT. It translates to CASKHGTNTGELFF.

This clone was seen just once. The chain combines TRBV5-1 with TRBJ1-4; D possibly corresponds to TRBD1 (6 bases). The V end was cut by 1 base, the J end by 0 bases, with 19 bases between. Germline assignment: CDR1 SGHRS and CDR2 YFSETQ. This CDR3 has 19 residues. The CDR3 spells CASSLWALDSLATNEKLFF. Written as DNA, the CDR3 is TGCGCCAGCAGCTTGTGGGCGCTGGACAGTCTTGCAACTAATGAAAAACTGTTTTTT. The full variable domain, rest sourced from reference TRBV5-1 and TRBJ1-4, is KAGVTQTPRYLIKTRGQQVTLSCSPISGHRSVSWYQQTPGQGLQFLFEYFSETQRNKGNFPGRFSGRQFSNSRSEMNVSTLELGDSALYLCASSLWALDSLATNEKLFFGSGTQLSVL.

The V gene is TRBV9, the J gene TRBJ1-2, with no clear D. Trimming left V 0 bases short and J 2 bases short, with 11 bases between. Looked up from germline, CDR1 is SGDLS and CDR2 is YYNGEE. This CDR3 has 15 amino acids. The CDR3 sequence: CASSVGLGANYGYTF. The CDR3 DNA follows: TGTGCCAGCAGCGTAGGGCTAGGAGCAAACTATGGCTACACCTTC.

This chain joins TRBV19 and TRBJ1-1, with 7 bases fitting TRBD1. The CDR3 consists of 14 residues. Germline lookup yields CDR1 LNHDA and CDR2 SQIVND (reference sequence). With V trimmed by 9 bases and J by 0 bases, 7 bases remained unmatched. CDR3 DNA: TGTGCCAGCAGTCACAGGGGAATGAACACTGAAGCTTTCTTT. This codes for CASSHRGMNTEAFF.